This T cell receptor beta chain was recorded in a study of post-analysis software for immune sequencing data. About this clonotype itself: Its antigen is undetermined.

Study results and limitations: Elevated frequency relative to controls characterized four to six TRBV segments in patients, TRBV5-6, TRBV5-1 and TRBV20-1 among them.

Looked up from germline, CDR1 is DFQATT and CDR2 is SNEGSKA (reference sequence). This CDR3 is 13 amino acids long. Deletions cut 3 bases from V and 3 bases from J, with 10 bases between. The authors incorporated unique molecular identifiers into the TCR beta cDNA libraries. TCRdb passed the PCR reads through MiXCR, listing each CDR3 protein once. In the table there are approximately 730,000 distinct CDR3 sequences, approximately 30% of which are singletons. What was sequenced was blood. The chain carries TRBV20-1 and TRBJ2-3; D unclear. The source is a girl under 18 with multiple sclerosis. The CDR3 region is CSASGRATDTQYF. As DNA, the CDR3 is TGCAGTGCTAGCGGCCGGGCTACAGATACGCAGTATTTT.